These 26 T cell receptor beta chains were sequenced from one sample in a study of post-analysis software for immune sequencing data. General study findings and limits: Compared with controls, patients had more of 4 to 6 TRBV segments, including TRBV5-6, TRBV5-1 and TRBV20-1.

The TCR beta cDNA libraries carried unique molecular identifiers. TCRdb itself ran the PCR reads through MiXCR, one entry per CDR3 protein. The sample contains about 430,000 distinct CDR3 sequences, approximately 37% of which appear only once. The antigens these receptors bind are not known. Sequenced: blood. These receptor sequences come from a girl aged 2 to 10 with multiple sclerosis.

This clonotype was seen a handful of times. CDR3 region: CASSYSGTGASYEQYF. The CDR3 DNA is TGTGCCAGCAGTTACTCCGGGACAGGGGCTTCGTACGAGCAGTACTTC. The V and J genes are TRBV6-5 and TRBJ2-7, with 10 bases aligning to TRBD1. V shed 0 bases, J shed 4 bases, and the junction held 6 bases outside the gene matches. Per germline, CDR1 MNHEY and CDR2 SVGAGI. The CDR3 totals 16 residues.

V and J are TRBV12-3 or TRBV12-4 and TRBJ2-7, with TRBD2 matching over 13 bases. The CDR3 is 21 amino acids. Trimming took 3 bases from V and 1 from J; bases not matched to a gene: 18. Written as DNA, the CDR3 is TGTGCCAGCAGTTTGCAACATCCCGGGACTAGCGGGATCCCTTTGTCCTACGAGCAGTACTTC. It encodes CASSLQHPGTSGIPLSYEQYF.

The genes are TRBV9 and TRBJ2-3; D ambiguous. This CDR3 has 11 amino acids. Trimming removed 5 bases from V and 4 bases from J, with 5 bases in between. Per germline, CDR1 SGDLS and CDR2 YYNGEE. CDR3 loop: CASREADTQYF. In DNA, the CDR3 is TGTGCCAGCAGGGAAGCAGATACGCAGTATTTT.

The chain is built from TRBV7-2 and TRBJ2-1, with D perhaps matching TRBD1 (5 bases). CDR1 is SGHTA and CDR2 is FQGNSA in the germline V gene. Trimming took off 1 base at V and 7 bases at J, with 11 bases between the two ends. The CDR3 runs to 14 residues. For the CDR3, the DNA is TGTGCCAGCAGCTTAGTTCAGGGTGCGAATGAGCAGTTCTTC. This sequence encodes CASSLVQGANEQFF.

DNA for the CDR3: TGCAGCGTTGACTTCACAGACTACAATGAGCAGTTCTTC. Translation: CSVDFTDYNEQFF. V is TRBV29-1 and J is TRBJ2-1, with D uncertain. Per germline, CDR1 SQVTM and CDR2 ANQGSEA. This CDR3 spans 13 amino acids. V dropped 3 bases and J dropped 3 bases, with 9 bases sitting between them.

This clonotype was seen a handful of times. The genes are TRBV12-3 or TRBV12-4 and TRBJ2-7, with D possibly matching TRBD2 (5 bases). The length of the CDR3 is 14 residues. Trimming shortened V by 4 bases and J by 1 base, and 11 bases separated the two germline ends. This CDR3 reads CASSSRGFSYEQYF. The CDR3 DNA follows: TGTGCCAGCAGTTCGAGAGGGTTTTCCTACGAGCAGTACTTC.

The gene calls are TRBV5-1 and TRBJ2-3; D perhaps matches TRBD2 (6 bases). This CDR3 is built from 15 residues. V was pared by 4 bases and J by 6 bases, with 18 bases between. Germline loops: CDR1 SGHRS, CDR2 YFSETQ. The CDR3 nucleotides are TGCGCCAGCAGCCCTCAGGGACTCGGAGCGGATACGCAGTATTTT. This sequence encodes CASSPQGLGADTQYF.

This clonotype was seen more than once but under ten times. V gene TRBV28 combines with J gene TRBJ1-2; TRBD1 matches 8 bases. The V segment lost 6 bases and the J segment 5 bases; nucleotides outside the gene matches: 11. The CDR3 has 15 amino acids. Germline V CDR1 and CDR2: MDHEN, SYDVKM. The CDR3 is CASRTQGARGYGYTF. DNA for the CDR3: TGTGCCAGCAGAACCCAGGGGGCGCGAGGGTATGGCTACACCTTC.

The chain has TRBV9 and TRBJ1-1; TRBD1 matches 7 bases. Germline loops: CDR1 SGDLS, CDR2 YYNGEE. CDR3 length: 13 amino acids. After removal of 6 bases from V and 3 bases from J, the junction contained 5 bases not matched to a gene. CDR3 sequence reads: CASTRGGDTEAFF. CDR3 coding DNA: TGTGCCAGCACCAGGGGGGGAGACACTGAAGCTTTCTTT.

This chain connects TRBV12-5 to TRBJ1-6; no reliable D call. The CDR3 loop spans 15 amino acids. The V and J ends lost 1 base and 0 bases respectively, with 4 bases between them. Germline V gene data show CDR1 as LGHNT and CDR2 as FRNRAP. This CDR3 is CASGLESSYNSPLHF. The CDR3 bases are TGTGCTAGTGGTTTGGAGAGCTCCTATAATTCACCCCTCCACTTT.

The chain joins TRBV29-1 to TRBJ2-1, with TRBD1 identical over 11 bases. Germline assignment: CDR1 SQVTM and CDR2 ANQGSEA. Losses at the gene ends were 0 bases for V and 7 bases for J; bases not matched to a gene: 5. The CDR3 runs 15 residues. The CDR3 sequence: CSVEEWDRGGNEQFF. The CDR3 DNA reads as TGCAGCGTTGAAGAATGGGACAGGGGGGGGAATGAGCAGTTCTTC.

This chain connects TRBV29-1 to TRBJ2-5, with D perhaps being TRBD1 or TRBD2 (5 bases each). Between the trimmed V and J ends, which lost 3 bases and 7 bases, there was a span of 15 bases. From germline, CDR1 is SQVTM and CDR2 ANQGSEA. The CDR3 consists of 13 residues. CDR3 sequence reads: CSVDRDRKRTQYF. The CDR3 nucleotides are TGCAGCGTTGACAGGGACCGAAAAAGGACCCAGTACTTC. Using reference TRBV29-1 and TRBJ2-5 for the parts outside the CDR3, the full variable domain is SAVISQKPSRDICQRGTSLTIQCQVDSQVTMMFWYRQQPGQSLTLIATANQGSEATYESGFVIDKFPISRPNLTFSTLTVSNMSPEDSSIYLCSVDRDRKRTQYFGPGTRLLVL.

The chain recombines TRBV7-2 with TRBJ1-2; the D is unclear. The germline V and J ends were trimmed by 2 bases and 4 bases, with 17 bases remaining between them. CDR3 length equals 16 residues. Germline CDR1 is SGHTA and CDR2 is FQGNSA. The CDR3 coding sequence is TGTGCCAGCAGCTTAAGCGATTGGCGACGGGGCTATGGCTACACCTTC. The encoded protein is CASSLSDWRRGYGYTF.

In its sample, this clonotype was seen a few times. The chain uses TRBV5-1 and TRBJ1-6; D perhaps matches TRBD1 (5 bases). The ends were cut back, 5 bases at V and 7 bases at J, with 10 bases in the middle. Germline V gene data show CDR1 as SGHRS and CDR2 as YFSETQ. The CDR3 spans 13 residues. CDR3 sequence reads: CASSFYRNSPLHF. CDR3 sequence (DNA): TGCGCCAGCAGTTTCTACAGGAATTCACCCCTCCACTTT.

The rearrangement uses TRBV20-1 and TRBJ2-1; possibly TRBD2 for D (6 bases). V was cut by 4 bases and J by 9 bases, with 10 bases left in between. The CDR3 has 11 residues. The germline gives CDR1 DFQATT, CDR2 SNEGSKA (reference sequence). The CDR3: CSANGAGEQFF. The CDR3, as DNA: TGCAGTGCTAACGGAGCGGGTGAGCAGTTCTTC.

This clonotype was detected a few times. Here the CDR3 DNA reads TGCGCCAGCAGCTGGGGGACAGGGGGCTATGGCTACACCTTC. Encoded protein: CASSWGTGGYGYTF. This chain links TRBV5-1 with TRBJ1-2, with 11 bases aligning to TRBD1. Germline V gives CDR1 SGHRS, CDR2 YFSETQ. Trimming cost V 3 bases and J 4 bases; bases outside gene matches: 2. The CDR3 consists of 14 residues.

This clonotype showed up just a few times. The V call is TRBV6-5, the J call TRBJ1-1, with D perhaps matching TRBD1 (5 bases). CDR3 size: 14 residues. V lost 2 bases, J lost 4 bases, and 11 bases lay in between. Germline lookup yields CDR1 MNHEY and CDR2 SVGAGI. CDR3 DNA sequence: TGTGCCAGCAGTTACGGGGGTCATGGCACTGAAGCTTTCTTT. It translates to CASSYGGHGTEAFF.

The V gene is TRBV7-3, the J gene TRBJ2-7; 7 bases fit TRBD2. This CDR3 region has 15 residues. Per the germline V gene, CDR1 is SGHTA and CDR2 is FQGTGA. V was pared by 1 base and J by 0 bases, with 3 bases of the junction left unmatched. Here the CDR3 reads CASSLMGGSSYEQYF. The CDR3 bases are TGTGCCAGCAGCTTAATGGGCGGGAGCTCCTACGAGCAGTACTTC. Filled out from reference TRBV7-3 and TRBJ2-7, the complete variable domain reads GAGVSQTPSNKVTEKGKYVELRCDPISGHTALYWYRQSLGQGPEFLIYFQGTGAADDSGLPNDRFFAVRPEGSVSTLKIQRTERGDSAVYLCASSLMGGSSYEQYFGPGTRLTVT.

The chain is built from TRBV15 and TRBJ2-3, with D possibly called TRBD1 or TRBD2 (5 bases each). The CDR3 covers 15 residues. Trimming pared 1 base from V and 1 base from J, leaving 9 bases between. Germline values: CDR1 LNHNV, CDR2 YYDKDF (reference sequence). As DNA, the CDR3 is TGTGCCACCAGCAGAGGGGACGCAGGCACAGATACGCAGTATTTT. Translated: CATSRGDAGTDTQYF.

The sample holds one count of this clonotype. This sequence joins TRBV28 and TRBJ2-4, with 9 bases aligning to TRBD1. The CDR3 runs 16 residues. Germline CDR1 MDHEN, CDR2 SYDVKM. J lost 13 bases, V lost 6 bases, and 19 bases had no gene match. The CDR3 loop is CASSPVGGTGTREQYF. The CDR3 DNA reads TGTGCCAGCAGCCCCGTAGGCGGGACAGGGACTCGAGAGCAGTACTTC.

The chain links TRBV5-6 to TRBJ2-7, with D possibly being TRBD1 (5 bases). Trimming stripped 0 bases from V and 2 bases from J, with 12 bases between. The CDR3 covers 15 residues. Germline loops: CDR1 SGHDT, CDR2 YYEEEE. The chain's CDR3 is CASSLGAGKAYEQYF. In nucleotides, the CDR3 is TGTGCCAGCAGCTTGGGGGCAGGGAAAGCCTACGAGCAGTACTTC.

The genes are TRBV5-1 and TRBJ2-1; 8 bases line up with TRBD1. The CDR3 consists of 15 residues. V dropped 1 base and J dropped 12; count of bases not matched to a gene: 12. Germline V gene lookup returns CDR1 SGHRS and CDR2 YFSETQ. The CDR3 coding sequence is TGCGCCAGCAGCTTGTCCCCGGGACAGGAGATTGGGCAGTTCTTC. Translated: CASSLSPGQEIGQFF.

This clonotype was detected only a few times. V and J are TRBV9 and TRBJ2-1, with 7 nucleotides matching TRBD2. Trimming at V came to 3 bases and at J to 2 bases, leaving 11 bases not matched to a gene. Germline CDR1 SGDLS, CDR2 YYNGEE. The CDR3 covers 17 residues. CDR3 coding DNA: TGTGCCAGCAGCGATGCGACTAGCATCGGCCCCTACAATGAGCAGTTCTTC. Its translation is CASSDATSIGPYNEQFF.

This clonotype turned up a few times. V and J are TRBV28 and TRBJ1-4; D uncertain. Germline assignment: CDR1 MDHEN and CDR2 SYDVKM. The CDR3 extends over 14 amino acids. V was clipped by 6 bases and J by 5 bases, with 13 bases between them. The CDR3 loop reads CASRFQGSNEKLFF. The CDR3, as DNA: TGTGCCAGCAGGTTTCAAGGGAGCAATGAAAAACTGTTTTTT.

Comment on this clonotype: Relative to the germline gene, one junction end is altered; a read error may explain this. The chain uses TRBV10-3 and TRBJ2-5; D is undetermined. The J call may be faulty, since TRBJ2-7 better matches the DNA end. The CDR3 sequence is 16 residues long. Germline values: CDR1 ENHRY, CDR2 SYGVKD. The CDR3 spells CAVSGFSPVSLHEQYF. The CDR3 DNA reads TGTGCCGTCAGTGGGTTCAGCCCAGTATCTCTCCACGAGCAGTACTTC.

V is TRBV7-2 and J is TRBJ2-7; no clear D gene. V was clipped by 1 base and J by 3 bases, with 13 bases between them. CDR1 and CDR2 (germline): SGHTA, FQGNSA. The CDR3 is 15 amino acids. The CDR3, as DNA: TGTGCCAGCAGCTTAGAGGTTCCATGGGGCTACGAGCAGTACTTC. It translates to CASSLEVPWGYEQYF.